These 24 T cell receptor beta chains originate from one sample sequenced in a study of regulatory T cells in long-lasting Graves disease. For TCR beta, libraries came from iRepertoire HTBI primers and Arm-PCR of CDR3 regions. TCRdb called the multiplex PCR reads again in MiXCR, with one record for every CDR3 protein. The sample carries about 440,000 distinct CDR3 sequences, 16% recorded once. Time point reported: newly diagnosed GD, antithyroid drugs for less than 3 months. PBMC RNA served as the TCR library source. The sample was also reused in another study, on T cells in Graves' hyperthyroidism and ophthalmopathy.

The specimen was peripheral blood mononuclear cells (PBMCs), collected at new diagnosis, from a patient treated with antithyroid drugs. The receptors were sampled from a woman under 30 with Graves disease.

The chain recombines TRBV20-1 with TRBJ2-1; tentatively, D is TRBD2 (5 bases). From germline, CDR1 is DFQATT and CDR2 SNEGSKA (reference sequence). There are 16 residues in the CDR3. V lost 5 bases and J lost 0, with 17 bases in between. The CDR3 here is CSAAPIGESSYNEQFF. Here the CDR3 DNA reads TGCAGTGCTGCTCCGATTGGGGAGAGCTCCTACAATGAGCAGTTCTTC.

This clonotype showed up many times. This chain connects TRBV20-1 to TRBJ2-1; D is unclear. Germline V gives CDR1 DFQATT, CDR2 SNEGSKA (reference sequence). With 4 bases removed from V and 6 bases from J, the gap between germline ends came to 22 bases. The CDR3 runs 16 residues. The CDR3, as DNA: TGCAGTGCTAATCCCTTTGGGCGCAGAGAAGGCAATGAGCAGTTCTTC. Its translation: CSANPFGRREGNEQFF.

Concerning this clonotype: At one of its ends the junction is not consistent with the germline gene, which may arise from a read error. The chain links TRBV29-1 to TRBJ1-2; D possibly corresponds to TRBD1 (6 bases). CDR1 is SQVTM and CDR2 is ANQGSEA in the germline V gene. This CDR3 is 12 amino acids long. The CDR3 bases are TGCAGCGTTGGGACAGTAAACTGTGGCTACACCTTC. Translating it yields CSVGTVNCGYTF.

This chain joins TRBV10-3 and TRBJ2-4; no reliable D call. The V gene lost 4 bases and the J gene lost 8 bases, with 12 bases spanning the gap. The CDR3 consists of 13 residues. Germline V gene data show CDR1 as ENHRY and CDR2 as SYGVKD. The CDR3 bases are TGTGCCATCAGTGGCGTGATGTCGGACATTCAGTACTTC. Translation: CAISGVMSDIQYF.

This clonotype was observed many times. The chain uses TRBV6-1 and TRBJ2-7, with D perhaps matching TRBD1 or TRBD2 (6 bases each). Germline V gene data show CDR1 as MNHNS and CDR2 as SASEGT. The germline V and J ends were trimmed by 7 bases and 3 bases, with 16 bases remaining between them. The CDR3 length is 14 residues. CDR3 DNA: TGTGCCAGCACCGAACAGGGAGGAAGCTACGAGCAGTACTTC. It encodes CASTEQGGSYEQYF.

At least ten counts were recorded for this clonotype. This rearrangement joins TRBV11-2 to TRBJ2-3; 11 bases fit TRBD2. Germline CDR1 SGHAT, CDR2 FQNNGV. This CDR3 comprises 17 residues. J lost 2 bases, V lost 5 bases, and 9 bases had no gene match. The CDR3 coding sequence is TGTGCCAGCAGCCCTCGGGTGACTAGCGGGATCACAGATACGCAGTATTTT. It codes for CASSPRVTSGITDTQYF.

Ten or more counts support this clonotype. This chain links TRBV28 with TRBJ1-1; D is unresolved. Germline-derived CDR1 and CDR2 are MDHEN and SYDVKM. Deletions cut 5 bases from V and 3 bases from J, with 13 bases between. This CDR3 comprises 14 residues. The CDR3 coding sequence is TGTGCCAGCAGTAAAGGGAGATTGGACACTGAAGCTTTCTTT. It codes for CASSKGRLDTEAFF.

This clonotype was counted only a few times. The chain is built from TRBV30 and TRBJ2-7; TRBD1 matches 9 bases. J lost 5 bases, V lost 2 bases, and 7 bases had no gene match. This CDR3 contains 14 residues. Germline CDR1 and CDR2: GTSNPN and SVGIG (reference sequence). This chain's CDR3 is CAWSPGTGYHEQYF. The DNA for the CDR3 is TGTGCCTGGAGTCCCGGGACAGGGTACCACGAGCAGTACTTC.

CDR3 region: CASSPSGSISGELFF. DNA for the CDR3: TGTGCCAGCAGCCCCAGCGGGAGTATTTCCGGGGAGCTGTTTTTT. The genes are TRBV3-1 and TRBJ2-2, with 8 bases aligning to TRBD2. After removal of 4 bases from V and 6 bases from J, the junction contained 7 bases not matched to a gene. CDR3 size: 15 residues. Germline V gene sequence: CDR1 LGHDT, CDR2 YNNKEL (reference sequence). Based on the CDR3 plus reference TRBV3-1 and TRBJ2-2, the full variable domain is DTAVSQTPKYLVTQMGNDKSIKCEQNLGHDTMYWYKQDSKKFLKIMFSYNNKELIINETVPNRFSPKSPDKAHLNLHINSLELGDSAVYFCASSPSGSISGELFFGEGSRLTVL.

As regards this clonotype: A much larger clone sits a single nucleotide away, making a read error possible. The genes are TRBV28 and TRBJ1-2; no firm D call. CDR3 size: 11 residues. The germline V gene has CDR1 MDHEN and CDR2 SYDVKM. The V end was cut by 8 bases, the J end by 5 bases, with 9 bases between. This chain's CDR3 is CASGWEYGYTF. The CDR3 DNA reads TGTGCCAGCGGTTGGGAGTATGGCTACACCTTC.

Many counts were recorded for this clonotype. The chain is built from TRBV7-9 and TRBJ2-7; TRBD2 matches 9 bases. The CDR3 contains 14 residues. The V gene end was trimmed by 2 bases and the J gene end by 2 bases; junction bases not matched to a gene: 1. Germline values: CDR1 SEHNR, CDR2 FQNEAQ (reference sequence). CDR3 sequence: CASSLLAGTYEQYF. For the CDR3, the DNA is TGTGCCAGCAGCTTACTAGCGGGAACCTACGAGCAGTACTTC.

A few counts support this clonotype. V is TRBV12-3 or TRBV12-4 and J is TRBJ1-2; tentatively, D is TRBD1 (6 bases). V was shortened by 1 base and J by 2 bases, with 11 bases between the two germline ends. CDR3 size: 15 residues. CDR3 loop: CASSLEGELNYGYTF. The CDR3 nucleotides are TGTGCCAGCAGTTTAGAGGGGGAATTGAACTATGGCTACACCTTC.

This clonotype occurred many times. This chain connects TRBV29-1 to TRBJ2-1; D is unclear. CDR1 is SQVTM, CDR2 ANQGSEA, per germline. CDR3 length: 14 amino acids. V was trimmed by 1 base and J by 1 base, leaving 8 bases between them. The CDR3 DNA reads as TGCAGCGTTGAAGCTCCGCGATCCTACAATGAGCAGTTCTTC. Translating gives CSVEAPRSYNEQFF.

The genes are TRBV11-2 and TRBJ2-1; the D is unclear. Trimming took off 1 base at V and 0 bases at J, with 10 bases between the two ends. Germline V gene data show CDR1 as SGHAT and CDR2 as FQNNGV. The length of the CDR3 is 16 residues. CDR3 loop: CASSLGLQSSYNEQFF. The DNA for the CDR3 is TGTGCCAGCAGCTTAGGTCTGCAGAGCTCCTACAATGAGCAGTTCTTC.

This clonotype was recorded many times. This rearrangement joins TRBV29-1 to TRBJ2-1, with D perhaps matching TRBD1 or TRBD2 (5 bases each). The ends were cut back, 7 bases at V and 4 bases at J, with 17 bases in the middle. The CDR3 length is 14 residues. The V gene's germline CDR1 is SQVTM and CDR2 ANQGSEA. The CDR3 region has the DNA TGCAGCGCCGTGGGGACCGAGCCTTACAATGAGCAGTTCTTC. Encoded protein: CSAVGTEPYNEQFF.

Only a few counts were recorded for this clonotype. This chain joins TRBV7-2 and TRBJ2-7; 8 bases match TRBD2. With V trimmed by 4 bases and J by 0 bases, 5 bases remained unmatched. This CDR3 is 15 amino acids long. Germline V lookup: CDR1 SGHTA, CDR2 FQGNSA. CDR3 nucleotides: TGTGCCAGCAGCTCGTCGGGAGGGGGCTCCTACGAGCAGTACTTC. Translating it yields CASSSSGGGSYEQYF.

The chain links TRBV18 to TRBJ1-4, with a tentative D call TRBD1 (5 bases). Germline loops: CDR1 KGHSH, CDR2 LQKENI. The germline V and J ends were trimmed by 2 bases and 3 bases, with 7 bases remaining between them. The CDR3 has 14 amino acids. CDR3 sequence reads: CASSPGAANEKLFF. The CDR3 DNA reads TGTGCCAGCTCACCAGGGGCGGCTAATGAAAAACTGTTTTTT.

This clonotype occurred many times. V and J are TRBV11-2 and TRBJ1-1; the D gene is possibly TRBD1 (5 bases). The CDR3 has 12 residues. V dropped 2 bases and J dropped 9 bases, with 10 bases sitting between them. In germline, CDR1 is SGHAT, CDR2 FQNNGV. As DNA, the CDR3 is TGTGCCAGCAGCTTACACAGGAGTAAAGCTTTCTTT. This encodes CASSLHRSKAFF.

This clonotype was counted ten times or more. This chain joins TRBV6-1 and TRBJ2-5; 15 nucleotides line up with TRBD2. V was pared by 9 bases and J by 3 bases, with 11 bases of the junction left unmatched. This CDR3 has 17 residues. Germline V gives CDR1 MNHNS, CDR2 SASEGT. The CDR3 is CASSGGLAGGAEETQYF. The CDR3 DNA sequence: TGTGCCAGTTCGGGGGGACTAGCGGGAGGAGCGGAAGAGACCCAGTACTTC.

The genes are TRBV5-5 and TRBJ1-1; D gene uncertain. Deletions cut 2 bases from V and 4 bases from J, with 9 bases between. Germline lookup yields CDR1 SGHKS and CDR2 YYEKEE (reference sequence). CDR3 length: 13 residues. Here the CDR3 reads CASSLLGATEAFF. The CDR3 DNA reads as TGTGCCAGCAGCTTACTGGGCGCCACTGAAGCTTTCTTT.

This clonotype was picked up one time. V usage is TRBV5-1 and J usage is TRBJ2-1; 9 nucleotides align to TRBD2. The ends lost 4 bases at V and 4 bases at J; junction bases unmatched: 6. CDR1 SGHRS and CDR2 YFSETQ come from the germline V gene. The CDR3 is 15 amino acids. Written as DNA, the CDR3 is TGCGCCAGCAGCAAAGGACTAGCGCAATACAATGAGCAGTTCTTC. It translates to CASSKGLAQYNEQFF.

This clonotype showed up many times. The rearrangement links TRBV28 to TRBJ2-1, with 8 bases lining up with TRBD2. CDR3 length: 16 residues. V gave up 9 bases and J gave up 7 bases; unmatched junction bases: 17. Germline V gives CDR1 MDHEN, CDR2 SYDVKM. CDR3 sequence (DNA): TGTGCCAGTTCCTTTCCGGGACTAGGGGTTTGGAATGAGCAGTTCTTC. Its translation: CASSFPGLGVWNEQFF.

A few counts support this clonotype. This chain joins TRBV20-1 and TRBJ2-1; 14 bases match TRBD2. CDR3 size: 18 residues. V dropped 6 bases and J dropped 4; count of bases not matched to a gene: 14. Germline V CDR1 and CDR2: DFQATT, SNEGSKA (reference sequence). The CDR3 loop is CSAKLPLTSGRAYNEQFF. The DNA for the CDR3 is TGCAGTGCAAAGCTCCCCCTGACTAGCGGGAGGGCGTACAATGAGCAGTTCTTC.

The chain is built from TRBV28 and TRBJ1-2; no clear D gene. The CDR3 is 11 amino acids. The V and J ends lost 4 bases and 5 bases respectively, with 5 bases between them. Germline-derived CDR1 and CDR2 are MDHEN and SYDVKM. The CDR3 spells CASSSEYGYTF. The DNA for the CDR3 is TGTGCCAGCAGTTCCGAGTATGGCTACACCTTC.